This T cell receptor (beta chain) originates from a study of T cells in Graves' hyperthyroidism and ophthalmopathy. It was RNA transcripts that yielded the amplified TCR beta CDR3 regions. The HTBI primer set served for first-round RT-PCR of the TCR CDR3. Using its own MiXCR run on the multiplex PCR reads, TCRdb lists one record per CDR3 protein. The sample shows fewer than 550,000 distinct CDR3 sequences, 24% of them seen only once. This CDR3 has 15 residues. Trimming pared 6 bases from V and 3 bases from J, leaving 17 bases between. Each ophthalmopathy patient scored at least 3 on the Clinical Activity Score and at least 4 on NOSPECS grade, with duration under 3 months.

The sequencing input was blood. The TCR was taken from a woman younger than 45 with Graves' ophthalmopathy. This chain links TRBV12-3 or TRBV12-4 with TRBJ1-2; D gene unclear. The CDR3 nucleotides read TGTGCCAGCAGCGCTACCGACAATGCCTACTATGGCTACACCTTC. Protein sequence: CASSATDNAYYGYTF.